The clone carrying this T cell receptor beta chain was seen a handful of times. Its antigen remains unknown. These data come from a study of beta chain features in type 1 diabetes. Study-wide findings and caveats: For Type 1 diabetes patients, all four CD4+ subsets carried TCRB CDR3s that were moderately but significantly shorter.

Isolated RNA was reverse transcribed in full, so expressed TCRB transcripts were sequenced. Assay used: immunoSEQ multiplex PCR; TCRdb lists only in-frame clones, some missing. The data contain 40,000 to 55,000 clones, roughly 40% of them seen just once; the ten biggest clones take up around 0.13%. This CDR3 has 12 amino acids. Sequenced input: stem cell memory CD4+ T cells from blood. This TCR came from a man aged 25-40 years with type 1 diabetes. This chain connects TRBV21-1 to TRBJ2-5; the tabulated D call, TRBD2, remains unverified against the DNA. TRBV21-1 is a documented pseudogene. In DNA form, the CDR3 reads TGTGCCAGCAGCAAAGGGAGGGAGACCCAGTACTTC. Amino acids: CASSKGRETQYF.